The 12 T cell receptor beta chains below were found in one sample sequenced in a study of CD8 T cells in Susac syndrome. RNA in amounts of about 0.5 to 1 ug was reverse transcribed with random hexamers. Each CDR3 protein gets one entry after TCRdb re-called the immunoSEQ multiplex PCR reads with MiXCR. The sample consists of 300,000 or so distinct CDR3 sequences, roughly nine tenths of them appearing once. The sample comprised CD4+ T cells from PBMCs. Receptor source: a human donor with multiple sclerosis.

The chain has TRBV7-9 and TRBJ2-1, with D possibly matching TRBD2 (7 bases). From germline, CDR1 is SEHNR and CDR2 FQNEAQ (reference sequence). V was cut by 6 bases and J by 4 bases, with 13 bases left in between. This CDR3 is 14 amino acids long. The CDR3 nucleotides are TGTGCCAGCAGACCTAGGGGGGGTTACAATGAGCAGTTCTTC. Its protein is CASRPRGGYNEQFF. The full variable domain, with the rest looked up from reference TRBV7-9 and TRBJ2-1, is DTGVSQNPRHKITKRGQNVTFRCDPISEHNRLYWYRQTLGQGPEFLTYFQNEAQLEKSRLLSDRFSAERPKGSFSTLEIQRTEQGDSAMYLCASRPRGGYNEQFFGPGTRLTVL.

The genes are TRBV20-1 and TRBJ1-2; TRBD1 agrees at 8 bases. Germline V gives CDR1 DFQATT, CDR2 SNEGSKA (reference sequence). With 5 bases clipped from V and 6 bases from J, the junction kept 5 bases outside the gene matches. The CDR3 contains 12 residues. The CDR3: CSAPDRGDGYTF. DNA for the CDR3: TGCAGTGCTCCTGACAGGGGCGATGGCTACACCTTC.

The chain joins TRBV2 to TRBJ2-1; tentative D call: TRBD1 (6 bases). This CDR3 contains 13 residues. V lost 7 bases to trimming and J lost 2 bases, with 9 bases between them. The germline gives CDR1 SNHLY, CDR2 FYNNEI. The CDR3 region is CASKTGTYNEQFF. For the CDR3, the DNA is TGTGCCAGCAAGACAGGCACCTACAATGAGCAGTTCTTC.

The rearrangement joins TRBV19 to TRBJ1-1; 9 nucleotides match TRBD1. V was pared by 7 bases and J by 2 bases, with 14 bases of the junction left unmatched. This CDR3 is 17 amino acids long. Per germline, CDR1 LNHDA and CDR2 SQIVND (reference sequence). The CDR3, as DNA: TGTGCCAGTACTGGGGTTGGGACAGGGCTTGTTAACACTGAAGCTTTCTTT. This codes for CASTGVGTGLVNTEAFF.

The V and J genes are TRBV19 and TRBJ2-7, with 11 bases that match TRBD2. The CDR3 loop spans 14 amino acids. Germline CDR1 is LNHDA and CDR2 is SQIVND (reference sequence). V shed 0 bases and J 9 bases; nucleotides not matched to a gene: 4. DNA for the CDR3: TGTGCCAGTAGTATAGATAAACTAGCGGGGGCGCAGTACTTC. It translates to CASSIDKLAGAQYF.

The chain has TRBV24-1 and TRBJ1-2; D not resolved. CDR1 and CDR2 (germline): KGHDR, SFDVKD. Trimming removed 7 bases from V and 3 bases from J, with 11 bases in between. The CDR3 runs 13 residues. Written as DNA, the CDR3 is TGTGCCACCAGCCCAGGAGCCGACTATGGCTACACCTTC. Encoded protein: CATSPGADYGYTF.

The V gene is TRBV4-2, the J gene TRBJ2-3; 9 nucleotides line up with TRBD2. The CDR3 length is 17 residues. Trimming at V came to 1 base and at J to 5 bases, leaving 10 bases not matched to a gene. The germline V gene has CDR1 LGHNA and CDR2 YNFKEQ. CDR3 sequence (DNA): TGTGCCAGCAGCCAAGCCTATAGCGGGAGAGGAGGAGATACGCAGTATTTT. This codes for CASSQAYSGRGGDTQYF.

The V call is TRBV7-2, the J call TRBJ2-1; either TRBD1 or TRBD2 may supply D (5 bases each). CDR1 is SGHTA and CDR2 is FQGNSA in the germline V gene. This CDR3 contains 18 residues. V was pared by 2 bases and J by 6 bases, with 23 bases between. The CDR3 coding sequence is TGTGCCAGCAGCTTAAGGGGTTTCGGGGAGAAACCCGTCAATGAGCAGTTCTTC. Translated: CASSLRGFGEKPVNEQFF.

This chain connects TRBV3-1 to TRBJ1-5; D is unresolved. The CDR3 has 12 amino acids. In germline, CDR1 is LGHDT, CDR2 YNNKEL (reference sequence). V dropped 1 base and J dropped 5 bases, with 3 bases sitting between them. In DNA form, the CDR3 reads TGTGCCAGCAGCCAAGGGTATCAGCCCCAGCATTTT. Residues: CASSQGYQPQHF.

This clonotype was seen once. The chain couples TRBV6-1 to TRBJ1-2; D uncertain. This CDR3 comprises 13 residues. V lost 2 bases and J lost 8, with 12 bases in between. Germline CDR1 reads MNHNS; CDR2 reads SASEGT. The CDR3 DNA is TGTGCCAGCAGTGAAAACCTATTTAGGGGCTACACCTTC. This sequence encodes CASSENLFRGYTF.

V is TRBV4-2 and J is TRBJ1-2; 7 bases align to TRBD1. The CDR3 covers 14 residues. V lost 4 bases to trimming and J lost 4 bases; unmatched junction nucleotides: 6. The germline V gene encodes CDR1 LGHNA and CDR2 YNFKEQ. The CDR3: CASSRDRSSYGYTF. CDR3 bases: TGTGCCAGCAGCCGGGACAGAAGCTCCTATGGCTACACCTTC.

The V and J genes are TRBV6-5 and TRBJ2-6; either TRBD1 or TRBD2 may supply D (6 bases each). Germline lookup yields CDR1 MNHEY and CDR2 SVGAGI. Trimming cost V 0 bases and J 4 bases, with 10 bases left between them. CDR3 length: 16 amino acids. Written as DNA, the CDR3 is TGTGCCAGCAGTTACTCTAGGGGGGCAGGGGCCAACGTCCTGACTTTC. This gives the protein CASSYSRGAGANVLTF.